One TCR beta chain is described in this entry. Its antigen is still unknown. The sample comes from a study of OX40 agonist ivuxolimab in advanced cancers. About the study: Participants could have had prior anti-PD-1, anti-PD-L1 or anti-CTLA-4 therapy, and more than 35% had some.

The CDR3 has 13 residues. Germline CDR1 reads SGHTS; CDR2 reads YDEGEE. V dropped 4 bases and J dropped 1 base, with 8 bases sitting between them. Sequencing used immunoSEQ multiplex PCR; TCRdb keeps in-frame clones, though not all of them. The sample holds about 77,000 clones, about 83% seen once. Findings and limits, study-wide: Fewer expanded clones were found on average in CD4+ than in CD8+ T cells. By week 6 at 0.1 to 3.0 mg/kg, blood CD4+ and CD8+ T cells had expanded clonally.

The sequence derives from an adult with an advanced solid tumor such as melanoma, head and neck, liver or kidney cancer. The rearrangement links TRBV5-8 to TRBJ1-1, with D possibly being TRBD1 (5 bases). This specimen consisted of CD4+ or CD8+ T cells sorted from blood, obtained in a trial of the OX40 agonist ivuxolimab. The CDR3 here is CASSHGTNTEAFF. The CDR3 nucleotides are TGTGCCAGCAGCCATGGGACGAACACTGAAGCTTTCTTT.